The clone carrying this T cell receptor (beta chain) was detected a few times. Its antigen is still unknown. These data originate in a study of response to subunit inactivated influenza vaccine. Per the germline V gene, CDR1 is LGHDT and CDR2 is YNNKEL (reference sequence). The CDR3 is 14 amino acids. The V gene lost 1 base and the J gene lost 6 bases, with 11 bases spanning the gap. TCRdb reanalysed the RT-PCR reads using MiXCR and keeps one entry per CDR3 protein. The sample carries 300,000 to 350,000 distinct CDR3 sequences, roughly 20% recorded once. General study results and limits: Authors suggested that a seasonal influenza vaccination recruits few new T cells each time.

The source material was PBMCs from blood, sampled about 20 months after vaccination. The chain couples TRBV3-1 to TRBJ2-3; D gene unclear. The clonotype originates from a man in his fifties or sixties who received an inactivated influenza vaccine. The CDR3 sequence is CASSQVPAADTQYF. CDR3 in DNA: TGTGCCAGCAGCCAAGTCCCCGCAGCGGATACGCAGTATTTT.